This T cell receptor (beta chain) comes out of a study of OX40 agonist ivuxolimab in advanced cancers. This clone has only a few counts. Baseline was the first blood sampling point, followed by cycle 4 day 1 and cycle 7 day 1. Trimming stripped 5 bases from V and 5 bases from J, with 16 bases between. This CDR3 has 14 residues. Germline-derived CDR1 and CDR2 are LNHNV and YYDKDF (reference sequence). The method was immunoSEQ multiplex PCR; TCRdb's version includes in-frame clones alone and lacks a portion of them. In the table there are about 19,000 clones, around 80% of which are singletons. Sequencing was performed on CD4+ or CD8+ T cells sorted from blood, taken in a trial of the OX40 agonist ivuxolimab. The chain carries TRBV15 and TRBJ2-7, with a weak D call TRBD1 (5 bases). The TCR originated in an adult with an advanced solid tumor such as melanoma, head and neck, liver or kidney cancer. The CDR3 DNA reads TGTGCCACCAGCTTAGATGGCCAGGGCCACGAGCAGTACTTC. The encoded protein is CATSLDGQGHEQYF.